There are a few counts of the clone carrying this T cell receptor beta chain. Its antigen remains unknown. This record belongs to a study of T cell responses to AZD1222 COVID-19 vaccine. Study conclusions and caveats: As reported, nearly half of all spike-specific TCRs target variant regions that are unmutated. The sample set comprised mostly white British donors with more females, and clonal diversity was possibly underestimated. CD4 TCRs linked to vaccination spanned spike, dominating at 160-218 and 743-854. Repertoire sampling occurred only after the peak T cell response.

TCRdb's copy holds only in-frame clones and misses some; the assay was immunoSEQ multiplex PCR. The sample includes some 150,000 clones, about 90% of them seen just once. The length of the CDR3 is 12 residues. Trimming removed 5 bases at V and 5 bases at J, with 9 bases between. CDR1 is SEHNR, CDR2 FQNEAQ, per germline (reference sequence). The sample consisted of peripheral blood, taken 28 days after the second dose of the MenACWY control vaccine. The receptor comes from an adult who received the MenACWY meningococcal vaccine as a control. The chain carries TRBV7-9 and TRBJ1-1; no clear D. This CDR3 reads CASSPRVTEAFF. CDR3 DNA: TGTGCCAGCAGCCCCCGTGTGACTGAAGCTTTCTTT.